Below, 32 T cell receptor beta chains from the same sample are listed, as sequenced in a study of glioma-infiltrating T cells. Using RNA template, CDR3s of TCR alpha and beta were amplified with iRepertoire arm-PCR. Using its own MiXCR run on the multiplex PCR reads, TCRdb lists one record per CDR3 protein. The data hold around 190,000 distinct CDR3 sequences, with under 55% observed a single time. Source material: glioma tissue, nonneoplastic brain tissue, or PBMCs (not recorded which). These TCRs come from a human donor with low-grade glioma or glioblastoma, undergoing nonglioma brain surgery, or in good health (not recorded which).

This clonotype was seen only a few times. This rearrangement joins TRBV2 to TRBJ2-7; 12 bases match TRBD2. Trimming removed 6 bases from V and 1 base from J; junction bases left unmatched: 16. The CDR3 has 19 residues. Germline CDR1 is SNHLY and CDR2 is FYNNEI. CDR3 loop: CASRKGLAGGPYGSYEQYF. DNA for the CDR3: TGTGCCAGCAGGAAGGGGCTAGCGGGAGGGCCTTACGGGTCCTACGAGCAGTACTTC.

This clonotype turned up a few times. The CDR3 coding sequence is TGTGCCAGCAAACCCACAGGAGTACAAGAGACCCAGTACTTC. As protein: CASKPTGVQETQYF. The rearrangement uses TRBV12-3 or TRBV12-4 and TRBJ2-5; D might be TRBD1 (5 bases). V was pared by 7 bases and J by 2 bases, with 14 bases between. This CDR3 has 14 amino acids.

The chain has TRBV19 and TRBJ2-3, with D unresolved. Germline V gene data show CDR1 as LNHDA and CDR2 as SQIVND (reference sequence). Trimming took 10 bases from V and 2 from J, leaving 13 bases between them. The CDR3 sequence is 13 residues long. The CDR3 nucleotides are TGTGCCAACCAATCCACAACCACAGATACGCAGTATTTT. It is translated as CANQSTTTDTQYF.

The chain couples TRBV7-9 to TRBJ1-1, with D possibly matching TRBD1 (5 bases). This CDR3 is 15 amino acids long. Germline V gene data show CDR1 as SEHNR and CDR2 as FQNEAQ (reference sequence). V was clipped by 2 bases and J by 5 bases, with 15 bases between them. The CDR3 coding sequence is TGTGCCAGCAGCTTATATCAGGGCGTGGGGACTGAAGCTTTCTTT. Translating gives CASSLYQGVGTEAFF.

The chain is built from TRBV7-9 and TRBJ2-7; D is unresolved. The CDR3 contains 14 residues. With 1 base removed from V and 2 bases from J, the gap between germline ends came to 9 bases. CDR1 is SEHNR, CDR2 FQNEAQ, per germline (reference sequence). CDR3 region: CASSLVPTPYEQYF. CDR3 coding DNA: TGTGCCAGCAGCTTAGTACCTACCCCCTACGAGCAGTACTTC.

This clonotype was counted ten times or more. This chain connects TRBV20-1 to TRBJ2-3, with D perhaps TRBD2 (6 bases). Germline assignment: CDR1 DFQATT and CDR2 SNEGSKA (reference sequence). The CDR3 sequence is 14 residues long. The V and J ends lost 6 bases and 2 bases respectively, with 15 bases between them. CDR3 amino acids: CSAFPGTVTDTQYF. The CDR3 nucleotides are TGCAGTGCATTCCCAGGGACTGTCACAGATACGCAGTATTTT.

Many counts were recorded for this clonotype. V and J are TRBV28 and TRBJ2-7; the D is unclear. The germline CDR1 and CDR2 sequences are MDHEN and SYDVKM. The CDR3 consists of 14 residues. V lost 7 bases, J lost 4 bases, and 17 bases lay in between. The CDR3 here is CASTSRLFGYEQYF. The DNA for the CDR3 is TGTGCCAGCACCTCTCGGCTTTTTGGTTACGAGCAGTACTTC.

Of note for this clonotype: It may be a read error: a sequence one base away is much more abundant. The CDR3 loop reads CASSEVLFKDTQYF. The CDR3 bases are TGTGCCAGCAGTGAAGTACTTTTCAAAGATACGCAGTATTTT. This chain links TRBV12-3 or TRBV12-4 with TRBJ2-3; unclear D gene. This CDR3 region has 14 residues. V gave up 5 bases and J gave up 5 bases, with 14 bases separating them.

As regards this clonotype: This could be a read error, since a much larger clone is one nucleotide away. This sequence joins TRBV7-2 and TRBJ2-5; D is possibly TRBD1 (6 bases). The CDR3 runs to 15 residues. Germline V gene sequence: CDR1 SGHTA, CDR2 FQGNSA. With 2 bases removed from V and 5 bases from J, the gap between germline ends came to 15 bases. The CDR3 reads CASSLRYPRGETQYF. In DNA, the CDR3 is TGTGCCAGCAGCTTAAGGTACCCGAGGGGGGAGACCCAGTACTTC.

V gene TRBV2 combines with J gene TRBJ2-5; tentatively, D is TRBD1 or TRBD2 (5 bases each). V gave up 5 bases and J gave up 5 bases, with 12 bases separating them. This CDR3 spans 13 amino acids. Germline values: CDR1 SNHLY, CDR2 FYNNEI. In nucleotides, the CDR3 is TGTGCCAGCAGTCGGGACGGGGAGGAGACCCAGTACTTC. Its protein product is CASSRDGEETQYF.

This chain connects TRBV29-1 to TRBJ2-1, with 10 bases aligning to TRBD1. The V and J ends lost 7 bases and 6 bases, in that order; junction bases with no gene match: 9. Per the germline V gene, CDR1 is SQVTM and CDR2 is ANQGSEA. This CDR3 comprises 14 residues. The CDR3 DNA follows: TGCAGCGCAACGGGACAGGGGTTTTTCAATGAGCAGTTCTTC. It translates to CSATGQGFFNEQFF.

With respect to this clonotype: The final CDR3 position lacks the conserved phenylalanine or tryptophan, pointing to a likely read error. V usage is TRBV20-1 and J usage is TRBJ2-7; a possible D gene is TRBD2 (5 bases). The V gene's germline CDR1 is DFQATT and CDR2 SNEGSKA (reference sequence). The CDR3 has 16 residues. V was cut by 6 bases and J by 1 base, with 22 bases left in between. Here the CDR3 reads CSATIGGPVMSYEQYY. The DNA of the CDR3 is TGCAGTGCCACGATTGGCGGGCCAGTAATGTCCTACGAGCAGTACTAC.

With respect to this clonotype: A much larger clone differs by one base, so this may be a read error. The CDR3 loop is CAISQVTGDYGYTF. As DNA, the CDR3 is TGTGCCATCAGCCAAGTGACAGGGGACTATGGCTACACCTTC. The chain uses TRBV3-1 and TRBJ1-2, with TRBD1 matching over 8 bases. There are 14 residues in the CDR3. Germline V gene sequence: CDR1 LGHDT, CDR2 YNNKEL (reference sequence).

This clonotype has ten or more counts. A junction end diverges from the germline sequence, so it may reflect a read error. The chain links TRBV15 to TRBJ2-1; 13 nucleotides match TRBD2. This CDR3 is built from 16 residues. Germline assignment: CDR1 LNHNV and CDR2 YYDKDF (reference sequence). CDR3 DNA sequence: TGTGCCATCAGCAAAACCGGGACTAGCGGGGACAATGAGCAGTTCTTC. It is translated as CAISKTGTSGDNEQFF. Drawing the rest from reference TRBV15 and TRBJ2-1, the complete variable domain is DAMVIQNPRYQVTQFGKPVTLSCSQTLNHNVMYWYQQKSSQAPKLLFHYYDKDFNNEADTPDNFQSRRPNTSFCFLDIRSPGLGDTAMYLCAISKTGTSGDNEQFFGPGTRLTVL.

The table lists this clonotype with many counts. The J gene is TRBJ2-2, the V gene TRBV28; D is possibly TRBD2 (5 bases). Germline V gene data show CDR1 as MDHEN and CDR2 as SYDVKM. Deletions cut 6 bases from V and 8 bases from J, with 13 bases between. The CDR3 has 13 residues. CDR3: CASRQLRAGELFF. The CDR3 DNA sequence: TGTGCCAGCAGACAACTGAGGGCGGGGGAGCTGTTTTTT.

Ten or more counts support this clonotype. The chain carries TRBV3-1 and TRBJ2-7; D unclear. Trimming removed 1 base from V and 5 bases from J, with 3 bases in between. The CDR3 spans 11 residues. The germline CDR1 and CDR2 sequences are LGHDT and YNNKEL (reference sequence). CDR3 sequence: CASSQGHEQYF. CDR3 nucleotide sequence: TGTGCCAGCAGCCAAGGTCACGAGCAGTACTTC.

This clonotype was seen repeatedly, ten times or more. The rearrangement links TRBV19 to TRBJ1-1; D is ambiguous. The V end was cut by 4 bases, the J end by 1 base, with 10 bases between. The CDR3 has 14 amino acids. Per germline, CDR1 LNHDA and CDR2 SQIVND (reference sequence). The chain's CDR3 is CASSKAATNTEAFF. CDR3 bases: TGTGCCAGTAGTAAGGCAGCGACGAACACTGAAGCTTTCTTT. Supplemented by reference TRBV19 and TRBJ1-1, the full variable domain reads DGGITQSPKYLFRKEGQNVTLSCEQNLNHDAMYWYRQDPGQGLRLIYYSQIVNDFQKGDIAEGYSVSREKKESFPLTVTSAQKNPTAFYLCASSKAATNTEAFFGQGTRLTVV.

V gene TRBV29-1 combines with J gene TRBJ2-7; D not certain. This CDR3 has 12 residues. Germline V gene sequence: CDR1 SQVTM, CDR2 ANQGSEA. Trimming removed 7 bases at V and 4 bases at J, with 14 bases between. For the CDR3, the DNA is TGCAGCGCTGGAAAAAACAGTTACGAGCAGTACTTC. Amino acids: CSAGKNSYEQYF.

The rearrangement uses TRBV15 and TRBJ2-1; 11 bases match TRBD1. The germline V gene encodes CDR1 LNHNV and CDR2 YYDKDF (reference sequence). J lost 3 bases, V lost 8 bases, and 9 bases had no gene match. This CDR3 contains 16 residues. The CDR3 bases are TGTGCCACCGCGCTTTATGGGACAGGGGGCTACAATGAGCAGTTCTTC. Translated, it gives CATALYGTGGYNEQFF.

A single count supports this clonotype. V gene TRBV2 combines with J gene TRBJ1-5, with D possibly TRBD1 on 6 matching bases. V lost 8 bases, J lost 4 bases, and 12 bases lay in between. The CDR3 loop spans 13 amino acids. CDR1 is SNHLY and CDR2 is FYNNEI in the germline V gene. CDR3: CASVRDTNQPQHF. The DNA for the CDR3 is TGTGCCAGCGTCCGGGACACAAATCAGCCCCAGCATTTT.

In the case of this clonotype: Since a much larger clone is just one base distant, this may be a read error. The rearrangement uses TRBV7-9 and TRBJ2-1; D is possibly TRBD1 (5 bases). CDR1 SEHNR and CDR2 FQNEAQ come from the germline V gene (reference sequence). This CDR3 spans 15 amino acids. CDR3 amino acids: CASSPPGNRYNEKFF. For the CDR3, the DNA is TGTGCCAGCAGCCCCCCAGGGAACCGTTACAATGAGAAGTTCTTC.

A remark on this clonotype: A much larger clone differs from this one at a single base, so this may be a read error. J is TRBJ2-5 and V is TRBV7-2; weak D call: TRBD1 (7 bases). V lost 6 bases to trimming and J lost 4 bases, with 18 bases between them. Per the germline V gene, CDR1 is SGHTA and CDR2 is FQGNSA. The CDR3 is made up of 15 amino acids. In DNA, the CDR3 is TGTGCCAGCAGTTCGGGAGAGACAGGGCTAGAGACCCAGTACTTC. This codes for CASSSGETGLETQYF.

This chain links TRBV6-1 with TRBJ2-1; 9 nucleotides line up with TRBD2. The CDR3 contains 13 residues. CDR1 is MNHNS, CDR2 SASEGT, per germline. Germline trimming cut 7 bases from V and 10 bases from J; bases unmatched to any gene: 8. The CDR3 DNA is TGTGCCAGCACCCTGGGACTAGCCCGAGAGCAGTTCTTC. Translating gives CASTLGLAREQFF.

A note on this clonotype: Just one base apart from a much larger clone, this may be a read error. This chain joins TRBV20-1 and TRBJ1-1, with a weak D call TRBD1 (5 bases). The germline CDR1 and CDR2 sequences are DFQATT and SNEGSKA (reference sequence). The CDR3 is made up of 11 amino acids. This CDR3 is CSAKRGTEASF. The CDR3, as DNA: TGCAGTGCAAAGAGGGGCACTGAAGCTTCCTTT.

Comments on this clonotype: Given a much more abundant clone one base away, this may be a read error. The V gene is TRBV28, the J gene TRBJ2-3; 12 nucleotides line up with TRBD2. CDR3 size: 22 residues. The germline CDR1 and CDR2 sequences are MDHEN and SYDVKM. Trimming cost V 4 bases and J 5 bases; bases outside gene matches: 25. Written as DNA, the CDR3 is TGTGCCAGCAGTTCAACTCGCAAGACTAGCGGGAGTGGTGAGGGGCACCAAGATACGCAGTATTTT. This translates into CASSSTRKTSGSGEGHQDTQYF.

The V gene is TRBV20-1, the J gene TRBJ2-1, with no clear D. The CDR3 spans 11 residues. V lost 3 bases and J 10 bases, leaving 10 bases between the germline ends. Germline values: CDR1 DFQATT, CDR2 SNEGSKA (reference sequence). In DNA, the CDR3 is TGCAGTGCTAGCTTGTTGGTAGAGCAGTTCTTC. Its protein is CSASLLVEQFF.

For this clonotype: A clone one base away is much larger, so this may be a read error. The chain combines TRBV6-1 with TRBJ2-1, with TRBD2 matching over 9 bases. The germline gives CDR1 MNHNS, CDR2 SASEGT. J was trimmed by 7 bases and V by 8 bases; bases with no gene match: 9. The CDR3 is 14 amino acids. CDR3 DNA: TGTGCCAGCCGCGTCCTAGCGGGAACAAATGAGCAGTTCTTC. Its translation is CASRVLAGTNEQFF.

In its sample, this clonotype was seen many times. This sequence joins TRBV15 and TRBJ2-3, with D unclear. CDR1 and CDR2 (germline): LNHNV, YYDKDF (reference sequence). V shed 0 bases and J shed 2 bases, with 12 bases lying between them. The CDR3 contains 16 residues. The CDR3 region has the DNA TGTGCCACCAGCAGAGATCCTGAGCCAACCACAGATACGCAGTATTTT. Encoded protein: CATSRDPEPTTDTQYF.

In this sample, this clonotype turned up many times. Here the CDR3 reads CATSRGSGRAKNIQYF. The DNA of the CDR3 is TGTGCCACCAGCAGAGGTAGCGGGAGAGCCAAAAACATTCAGTACTTC. The chain couples TRBV15 to TRBJ2-4, with TRBD2 matching 9 bases. With 1 base clipped from V and 0 bases from J, the junction kept 1 base outside the gene matches. This CDR3 region has 16 residues. Germline V gene data show CDR1 as LNHNV and CDR2 as YYDKDF (reference sequence).

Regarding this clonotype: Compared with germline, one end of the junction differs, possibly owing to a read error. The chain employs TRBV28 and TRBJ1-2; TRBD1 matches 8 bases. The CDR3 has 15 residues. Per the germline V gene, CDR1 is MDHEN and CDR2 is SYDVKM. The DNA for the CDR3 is TGTGCCTGCAGTCCGGGACAGGATGCCTACTATGGCTACACCTTC. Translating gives CACSPGQDAYYGYTF.

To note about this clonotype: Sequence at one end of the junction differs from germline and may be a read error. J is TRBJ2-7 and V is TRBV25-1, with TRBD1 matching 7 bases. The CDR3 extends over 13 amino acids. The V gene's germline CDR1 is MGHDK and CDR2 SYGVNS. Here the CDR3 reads CASSCRGTDEQCF. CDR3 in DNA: TGTGCCAGCAGTTGCAGGGGGACAGACGAGCAGTGCTTC.

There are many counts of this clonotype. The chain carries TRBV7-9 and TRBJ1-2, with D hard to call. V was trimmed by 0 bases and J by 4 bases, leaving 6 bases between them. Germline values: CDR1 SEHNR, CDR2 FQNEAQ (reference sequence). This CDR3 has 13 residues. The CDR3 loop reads CASSLAGGYGYTF. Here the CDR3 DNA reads TGTGCCAGCAGCTTAGCGGGCGGCTATGGCTACACCTTC.